This paragraph reports one TCR beta chain. The CDR3 covers 14 residues. From germline, CDR1 is LNHDA and CDR2 SQIVND (reference sequence). Synthesis of TCR beta cDNA relied on 5'RACE template switching carrying UMIs. TCRdb re-called the 5' RACE reads and shows each CDR3 protein once, DNA omitted. Its listing shows roughly 160,000 distinct CDR3 sequences. The data stem from a study of T cells expressing NK-cell markers. Background on the study: From sorted CD3+CD56+NKG2C+, CD3+CD56+NKG2C- and CD3+CD56-NKG2C+ T cells came the TCR beta repertoires. Out of eight donors sequenced, seven tested HCMV-seropositive and the remaining one seronegative.

The sequence came from a man aged 18-69 years in good health. Input material: blood T cells: a sorted CD56 or NKG2C T cell subset, CD4+ or CD8+ T cells, or bulk PBMC T cells (not recorded which). This chain uses TRBV19 with TRBJ2-3; the TCRdb call, TRBD1, lacks DNA for checking. CDR3 loop: CATMTGGIADTQYF.